Each of the 25 T cell receptor beta chains below was sequenced from the same sample in a study of blood T cell repertoires in COVID-19. Measured with immunoSEQ multiplex PCR; TCRdb has only the in-frame clones, and not every one. The sample has some 180,000 clones, 88% seen once. The sequenced sample consisted of peripheral blood. These receptors were obtained from a man aged 50 to 60 who had recovered from COVID-19.

The genes are TRBV28 and TRBJ1-6; TRBD1 aligns across 10 bases. With V trimmed by 5 bases and J by 10 bases, 8 bases remained unmatched. The CDR3 runs to 15 residues. From germline, CDR1 is MDHEN and CDR2 SYDVKM. The DNA for the CDR3 is TGTGCCAGCAGTCAAAGGACAGGGGGTATGTCACCCCTCCACTTT. Residues: CASSQRTGGMSPLHF.

The chain links TRBV6-5 to TRBJ1-2; no clear D gene. Germline CDR1 reads MNHEY; CDR2 reads SVGAGI. The ends were cut back, 6 bases at V and 3 bases at J, with 11 bases in the middle. This CDR3 region has 13 residues. The CDR3: CASRDSSHYGYTF. DNA for the CDR3: TGTGCCAGCAGGGACTCATCGCACTATGGCTACACCTTC.

The J gene is TRBJ1-4, the V gene TRBV18; 8 bases are shared with TRBD1. The CDR3 is 16 amino acids. Trimming at V came to 1 base and at J to 6 bases, leaving 7 bases not matched to a gene. The V gene's germline CDR1 is KGHSH and CDR2 LQKENI. CDR3 in amino acids: CASSPLDRVSDEKLFF. CDR3 nucleotides: TGTGCCAGCTCACCACTGGACAGGGTGTCTGATGAAAAACTGTTTTTT.

The V gene is TRBV4-3, the J gene TRBJ2-1, with D tentatively TRBD2 (6 bases). The germline CDR1 and CDR2 sequences are LGHNA and YSLEER. The CDR3 runs to 15 residues. Trimming removed 3 bases from V and 0 bases from J, with 9 bases in between. CDR3 protein: CASSQDYTSYNEQFF. CDR3 DNA: TGCGCCAGCAGCCAGGACTACACCTCCTACAATGAGCAGTTCTTC.

The genes are TRBV2 and TRBJ1-6; 7 bases map to TRBD1. CDR3 size: 14 residues. V lost 6 bases, J lost 5 bases, and 4 bases stayed unmatched. CDR1 and CDR2 from the germline V gene are SNHLY and FYNNEI. CDR3 bases: TGTGCCAGCAGGAGACAGGGCAATAATTCACCCCTCCACTTT. This codes for CASRRQGNNSPLHF.

This clone was seen only a few times. The chain employs TRBV20-1 and TRBJ2-7, with D possibly TRBD2 on 5 matching bases. V shed 6 bases and J shed 5 bases, with 11 bases lying between them. This CDR3 region has 11 residues. Germline V CDR1 and CDR2: DFQATT, SNEGSKA (reference sequence). This CDR3 is CSAGRNDEQYF. The DNA for the CDR3 is TGCAGTGCGGGGAGAAACGACGAGCAGTACTTC.

The V and J genes are TRBV11-3 and TRBJ2-3; weak D call: TRBD2 (7 bases). The V gene lost 1 base and the J gene lost 1 base, with 9 bases spanning the gap. This CDR3 comprises 15 residues. The germline CDR1 and CDR2 sequences are SGHNT and YENEEA. The DNA for the CDR3 is TGTGCCAGCAGCTTAGCGGGGGGCGGCACAGATACGCAGTATTTT. The encoded protein is CASSLAGGGTDTQYF.

This sequence joins TRBV2 and TRBJ2-5, with D possibly being TRBD2 (6 bases). CDR1 is SNHLY and CDR2 is FYNNEI in the germline V gene. V dropped 8 bases and J dropped 3 bases, with 10 bases sitting between them. This CDR3 contains 12 residues. The CDR3 bases are TGTGCCAGCTACGGCGGGGAAGAGACCCAGTACTTC. Protein: CASYGGEETQYF.

This chain links TRBV7-9 with TRBJ1-2; D is uncertain. This CDR3 has 13 residues. Germline CDR1 is SEHNR and CDR2 is FQNEAQ (reference sequence). Trimming took off 8 bases at V and 6 bases at J, with 16 bases between the two ends. The CDR3 loop reads CASGYSTLDGYTF. CDR3 DNA sequence: TGTGCCAGCGGGTACAGCACTCTCGATGGCTACACCTTC.

V usage is TRBV15 and J usage is TRBJ2-7, with TRBD2 matching over 11 bases. Germline lookup yields CDR1 LNHNV and CDR2 YYDKDF (reference sequence). Losses at the gene ends were 6 bases for V and 1 base for J; bases not matched to a gene: 2. This CDR3 has 14 residues. For the CDR3, the DNA is TGTGCCACCAGGTTAGCGGGGGGGTCCTACGAGCAGTACTTC. It specifies CATRLAGGSYEQYF.

V usage is TRBV7-3 and J usage is TRBJ1-1, with D maybe TRBD1 (6 bases). The V gene's germline CDR1 is SGHTA and CDR2 FQGTGA. V lost 1 base to trimming and J lost 8 bases, with 17 bases between them. The CDR3 covers 15 residues. CDR3 DNA: TGTGCCAGCAGCTTAAACCCCATGGGTCAGGGGGAAGCTTTCTTT. Its translation: CASSLNPMGQGEAFF.

This chain's CDR3 is CASSVASSQVNEKLFF. The CDR3, as DNA: TGTGCCAGCAGCGTAGCTTCCAGTCAGGTCAATGAAAAACTGTTTTTT. The chain uses TRBV9 and TRBJ1-4; D gene uncertain. Deletions cut 0 bases from V and 5 bases from J, with 14 bases between. There are 16 residues in the CDR3. Germline values: CDR1 SGDLS, CDR2 YYNGEE.

The chain is built from TRBV11-2 and TRBJ1-1, with a weak D call TRBD1 (5 bases). CDR1 is SGHAT, CDR2 FQNNGV, per germline. With 4 bases removed from V and 4 bases from J, the gap between germline ends came to 10 bases. This CDR3 has 13 amino acids. The CDR3 bases are TGTGCCAGCAGCTACCGTACAGGCACTGAAGCTTTCTTT. Translating gives CASSYRTGTEAFF.

On this clone: Different DNA sequences within this sample yield the same CDR3. The chain is built from TRBV19 and TRBJ1-1; TRBD1 matches at 10 bases. Germline V gene sequence: CDR1 LNHDA, CDR2 SQIVND (reference sequence). The CDR3 is 15 residues long. V was pared by 3 bases and J by 1 base, with 2 bases of the junction left unmatched. DNA for the CDR3: TGTGCCAGTAGTATTGACAGGGGGCAGAACACTGAAGCTTTCTTT. Amino acids: CASSIDRGQNTEAFF.

The chain carries TRBV6-1 and TRBJ1-1, with a tentative D call TRBD1 (5 bases). The CDR3 extends over 14 amino acids. The ends were cut back, 1 base at V and 8 bases at J, with 14 bases in the middle. Germline CDR1 and CDR2: MNHNS and SASEGT. The CDR3 is CASSEGGQVHEAFF. The CDR3, as DNA: TGTGCCAGCAGTGAAGGGGGCCAGGTCCACGAAGCTTTCTTT.

The rearrangement joins TRBV6-5 to TRBJ1-1; maybe TRBD1 (6 bases). Germline-derived CDR1 and CDR2 are MNHEY and SVGAGI. The CDR3 covers 11 residues. V was cut by 7 bases and J by 4 bases, with 7 bases left in between. The CDR3 sequence: CASNRATEAFF. Written as DNA, the CDR3 is TGTGCCAGCAACAGGGCCACTGAAGCTTTCTTT.

This chain joins TRBV5-5 and TRBJ2-7; D perhaps matches TRBD2 (6 bases). This CDR3 has 15 amino acids. V was clipped by 4 bases and J by 3 bases, with 17 bases between them. Germline V gene lookup returns CDR1 SGHKS and CDR2 YYEKEE (reference sequence). CDR3 sequence reads: CASSGRYGEHYEQYF. DNA for the CDR3: TGTGCCAGCAGCGGGAGGTACGGCGAACACTACGAGCAGTACTTC.

CDR3 coding DNA: TGTGCCAGCAGTGAACCTCGCGGGACAGGGGGCAGACAGTACTTC. Its translation: CASSEPRGTGGRQYF. The rearrangement links TRBV25-1 to TRBJ2-7; 12 bases match TRBD1. V trimming: 2 bases; J trimming: 10 bases; junction bases outside the gene matches: 9. The CDR3 contains 15 residues. CDR1 is MGHDK and CDR2 is SYGVNS in the germline V gene.

The chain joins TRBV2 to TRBJ2-5; D is possibly TRBD1 (6 bases). V lost 0 bases and J lost 5, with 13 bases in between. Germline CDR1 SNHLY, CDR2 FYNNEI. The CDR3 is 15 residues long. DNA for the CDR3: TGTGCCAGCAGTGAAGCGCAGGGGCTTACGGAGACCCAGTACTTC. Protein product: CASSEAQGLTETQYF.

The CDR3 bases are TGTGCCCTTCGGGAGGCGGGCAATGAGCAGTTCTTC. The encoded protein is CALREAGNEQFF. This sequence joins TRBV12-3 or TRBV12-4 and TRBJ2-1; the match to TRBD2 covers 7 bases. V dropped 11 bases and J dropped 6; count of bases not matched to a gene: 7. This CDR3 has 12 amino acids.

This clone was found once. The genes are TRBV9 and TRBJ1-2, with D hard to call. The CDR3 covers 12 residues. The V gene's germline CDR1 is SGDLS and CDR2 YYNGEE. The V end was cut by 5 bases, the J end by 7 bases, with 12 bases between. CDR3 coding DNA: TGTGCCAGCAGTAGTTTCTCTCGTGGCTACACCTTC. Translated, it gives CASSSFSRGYTF.

V is TRBV6-5 and J is TRBJ1-6, with a weak D call TRBD1 (5 bases). The ends were cut back, 2 bases at V and 4 bases at J, with 12 bases in the middle. The CDR3 is 16 residues long. Germline loops: CDR1 MNHEY, CDR2 SVGAGI. In DNA form, the CDR3 reads TGTGCCAGCAGTTACGATGGGGCAAGGTATAATTCACCCCTCCACTTT. It encodes CASSYDGARYNSPLHF.

The rearrangement links TRBV19 to TRBJ2-7, with D tentatively TRBD1 (5 bases). CDR3 length equals 9 residues. Looked up from germline, CDR1 is LNHDA and CDR2 is SQIVND (reference sequence). V was clipped by 9 bases and J by 6 bases, with 6 bases between them. CDR3 sequence: CARGAEQYF. CDR3 nucleotide sequence: TGTGCCAGAGGGGCCGAGCAGTACTTC.

In its sample, this clone is medium-sized. The chain combines TRBV6-5 with TRBJ2-7, with a tentative D call TRBD2 (6 bases). V was clipped by 0 bases and J by 1 base, with 10 bases between them. CDR1 is MNHEY, CDR2 SVGAGI, per germline. CDR3 size: 15 residues. CDR3 protein: CASSYSVGGSYEQYF. DNA of the CDR3: TGTGCCAGCAGTTACTCGGTGGGGGGATCCTACGAGCAGTACTTC.

This rearrangement joins TRBV3-1 (or the pseudogene TRBV3-2) to TRBJ2-4; 8 bases fit TRBD1. V dropped 5 bases and J dropped 1; count of bases not matched to a gene: 7. The CDR3 sequence is 16 residues long. Germline V gene sequence: CDR1 LGHDT, CDR2 YNNKEL (reference sequence). CDR3 sequence (DNA): TGTGCCAGCAGCTACCGGACAGGGTTGGCCAAAAACATTCAGTACTTC. Its translation is CASSYRTGLAKNIQYF.